The sequence of this T cell receptor beta chain was determined in a study of shared clonotypes between healthy human individuals. Points from the study as a whole: Larger estimated richness was generally seen in naive subsets than in memory subsets. Non-shared clonotypes showed lower generation probabilities than clonotypes common to all four donors.

The authors' processing: Sequence data from immunoSEQ were junction-only and lacked quality scores; consequently, filtering differed. The protocol was immunoSEQ multiplex PCR, while the TCRdb copy is restricted to in-frame clones and leaves out a portion. The V and J calls and the clone size are those of that table, but D and trimming were determined from the DNA. Of approximately 2.5 million clones in the sample, 93% were seen once. Points on this clone: What it binds is not known.

The sequence derives from a man aged 18 to 35 in good health. Some clones in this sample may be carry-over from other donors' samples. The specimen sequenced was naive CD4+ T cells from PBMCs. Subset: CD45RA+ positively selected.

The CDR3 DNA follows: TGTGCCAGCAGCTTAACCGGGACAGCCTCCTACGAGCAGTACTTC. It yields the protein CASSLTGTASYEQYF. The chain is built from TRBV7-8 and TRBJ2-7, with 7 bases fitting TRBD1. The CDR3 extends over 15 amino acids. V dropped 2 bases and J dropped 0; count of bases not matched to a gene: 4. The germline gives CDR1 SGHVS, CDR2 FQNEAQ.